Listed here are 2 T cell receptor beta chains from one sample, sequenced in a study of T cell responses to AZD1222 COVID-19 vaccine. Measured with immunoSEQ multiplex PCR; TCRdb has only the in-frame clones, and not every one. The profile shows about 150,000 clones, approximately 90% of them singletons. The sample in question was peripheral blood, obtained on day 0 of AZD1222 vaccination. The receptors stem from an adult in good health.

This rearrangement joins TRBV27 to TRBJ2-5; 7 bases align to TRBD1. Per germline, CDR1 MNHEY and CDR2 SMNVEV (reference sequence). The CDR3 spans 14 residues. Unmatched junction bases numbered 5, after V lost 6 bases and J lost 1 base. The CDR3 nucleotides read TGTGCCAGCAGACGGACAGGTGTCCAAGAGACCCAGTACTTC. It yields the protein CASRRTGVQETQYF.

V gene TRBV28 combines with J gene TRBJ1-5; D gene unclear. The CDR3 length is 15 residues. Trimming left V 6 bases short and J 8 bases short, with 20 bases between. Germline-derived CDR1 and CDR2 are MDHEN and SYDVKM. The CDR3 region has the DNA TGTGCCAGCAGCTCCATAGGTGGAGGGTTAGAGCCCCAGCATTTT. It codes for CASSSIGGGLEPQHF.